The rows below give T cell receptor beta chains drawn from one sample of a study of T cell responses to AZD1222 COVID-19 vaccine. TCRdb's table, derived via immunoSEQ multiplex PCR, lists solely in-frame clones and lacks some. Counted here are roughly 160,000 clones, roughly 94% occurring once; the ten biggest clones make up 0.64%. This specimen was peripheral blood, taken on day 0 of AZD1222 vaccination. The receptors were sampled from an adult in good health. CDR3s include the opening cysteine and the closing phenylalanine or tryptophan. Each record gives: clone size, V gene, J gene, D gene, CDR3 protein, CDR3 DNA. The D gene is left open where the match is weak. The size entry is marked missing in some rows and otherwise reads once, few, many or a size class.

once	TRBV6-6	TRBJ1-5	TRBD1	CASSLRSEQGAVDQPQHF	TGTGCCAGCAGTCTGAGATCGGAGCAGGGGGCGGTGGACCAGCCCCAGCATTTT
-	TRBV28	TRBJ2-5	TRBD1	CASSPGGEETQYF	TGTGCCAGCAGTCCAGGGGGCGAGGAGACCCAGTACTTC
few	TRBV11-2	TRBJ1-3	-	CASSRGSGISGNTIYF	TGTGCCAGCAGCCGGGGCAGCGGGATCTCTGGAAACACCATATATTTT
-	TRBV7-2	TRBJ2-7	TRBD2	CASSLTGTSGYEQYF	TGTGCCAGCAGCTTGACCGGGACTAGCGGTTACGAGCAGTACTTC
-	TRBV5-4	TRBJ1-1	-	CASRPDSYYMNTEAFF	TGTGCCAGCAGACCAGACAGTTACTACATGAACACTGAAGCTTTCTTT
-	TRBV4-1	TRBJ2-7	-	CASTRDPQVAEQYF	TGCGCCAGCACCCGGGACCCCCAGGTAGCCGAGCAGTACTTC
-	TRBV6-5	TRBJ1-1	TRBD1	CASRLQGATTEAFF	TGTGCCAGCAGGTTACAGGGGGCGACCACTGAAGCTTTCTTT
once	TRBV24-1	TRBJ2-3	-	CATSDYPTGSDTQYF	TGTGCCACCAGTGATTACCCAACGGGATCAGATACGCAGTATTTT
-	TRBV6-5	TRBJ2-1	TRBD1	CASRQGARRDVEQFF	TGTGCCAGCAGACAGGGGGCGAGGAGAGACGTCGAGCAGTTCTTC
once	TRBV19	TRBJ1-4	-	CASTAVNEKLFF	TGTGCCAGTACGGCGGTTAATGAAAAACTGTTTTTT
-	TRBV5-5	TRBJ1-2	-	CASSSPGRYYGYTF	TGTGCCAGCAGCTCCCCCGGGCGGTACTATGGCTACACCTTC
-	TRBV27	TRBJ1-1	-	CASSLVDGHTEAFF	TGTGCCAGCAGTTTAGTCGACGGCCACACTGAAGCTTTCTTT
-	TRBV28	TRBJ1-2	TRBD1	CASTSSGTATFSGYTF	TGTGCCAGCACCTCAAGTGGGACAGCTACCTTCTCTGGCTACACCTTC
-	TRBV11-2	TRBJ1-5	-	CASSFSDNQPQHF	TGTGCCAGCAGCTTTAGTGACAATCAGCCCCAGCATTTT
-	TRBV4-2	TRBJ2-7	-	CASSQSGREQYF	TGTGCCAGCAGCCAATCCGGGCGGGAGCAGTACTTC
once	TRBV6-5	TRBJ1-3	-	CASSPHRDTIYF	TGTGCCAGCAGCCCCCACCGAGACACCATATATTTT
-	TRBV3-1/TRBV3-2	TRBJ2-3	TRBD1	CASSPRDRDTDTQYF	TGTGCCAGCAGCCCCCGAGACAGGGACACAGATACGCAGTATTTT
-	TRBV6-5	TRBJ1-1	-	CASRRQENTEAFF	TGTGCCAGCAGGCGACAGGAGAACACTGAAGCTTTCTTT
-	TRBV20-1	TRBJ2-1	-	CSASIRGNEQFF	TGCAGTGCTAGTATCCGGGGCAATGAGCAGTTCTTC